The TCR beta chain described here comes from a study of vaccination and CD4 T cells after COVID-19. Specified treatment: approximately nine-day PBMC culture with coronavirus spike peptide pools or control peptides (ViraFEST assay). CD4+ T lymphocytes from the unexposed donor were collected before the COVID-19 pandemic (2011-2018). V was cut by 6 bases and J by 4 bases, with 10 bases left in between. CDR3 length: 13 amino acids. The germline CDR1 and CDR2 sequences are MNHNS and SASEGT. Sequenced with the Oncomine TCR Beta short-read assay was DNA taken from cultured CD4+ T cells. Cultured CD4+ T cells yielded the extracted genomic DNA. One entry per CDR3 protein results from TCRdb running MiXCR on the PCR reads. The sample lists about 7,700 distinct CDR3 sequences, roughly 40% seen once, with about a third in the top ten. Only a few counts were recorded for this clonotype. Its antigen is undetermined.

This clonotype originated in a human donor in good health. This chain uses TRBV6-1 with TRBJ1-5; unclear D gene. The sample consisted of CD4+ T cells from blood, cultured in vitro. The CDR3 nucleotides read TGTGCCAGCAGCCGCGATTCTAATCAGCCCCAGCATTTT. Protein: CASSRDSNQPQHF.